The TCR beta chain described here comes from a study of spatial heterogeneity in lung cancer. Notes on the study in general: Tumor mutation count correlated with how many alpha and beta TCRs expanded intratumorally. Ubiquitous and regional expanded TCR counts mirrored ubiquitous and regional nonsynonymous mutation counts, respectively.

Germline V gene lookup returns CDR1 SGHKS and CDR2 YYEKEE (reference sequence). The CDR3 runs 14 residues. V lost 1 base and J lost 0; bases outside the gene matches: 0. Described time point: sample taken at primary tumor resection. This clonotype was recorded at least ten times. Antigen unknown. TCRdb re-derived calls from the 5' RACE reads in MiXCR, one entry per CDR3 protein. The data hold about 9,800 distinct CDR3 sequences, with under 6.5% observed a single time. The sequence derives from a male donor with early-stage non-small cell lung cancer. The V gene is TRBV5-5, the J gene TRBJ1-1; 7 bases map to TRBD1. Sequencing was performed on lung tumor tissue, taken at surgery. CDR3 nucleotide sequence: TGTGCCAGCAGCTTGACAGGGGTGAACACTGAAGCTTTCTTT. As protein: CASSLTGVNTEAFF.